This TCR beta chain was documented in a study of blood T cell repertoires in COVID-19. In the study overall: Whether acute or convalescent, the COVID-19 samples came from the United States, Italy and Spain. T cells, B-cell-depleted T cells, or PBMCs supplied cDNA or gDNA.

This CDR3 spans 11 amino acids. CDR1 and CDR2 from the germline V gene are SNHLY and FYNNEI. Trimming shortened V by 7 bases and J by 2 bases, and 6 bases separated the two germline ends. Original data processing: Reference gene primer amplification yielded estimated nucleated cell counts. Measured with immunoSEQ multiplex PCR; TCRdb has only the in-frame clones, and not every one. V and J calls and clone size are as listed in that table; D and trimming were resolved from the DNA. The top ten hold 6.2% of the sample, which has 250,000 or so clones, 86% seen once. This TCR was recovered from a man in his sixties with acute or convalescent COVID-19. This chain links TRBV2 with TRBJ2-7; D possibly corresponds to TRBD1 (5 bases). Sequenced input: peripheral blood. CDR3 amino acids: CASTGTYEQYF. CDR3 nucleotides: TGTGCCAGCACAGGGACCTACGAGCAGTACTTC.